Below are 27 T cell receptor beta chains sequenced from a single sample in a study of identical twins. TCRdb re-called the 5' RACE reads through MiXCR, storing one row per CDR3 protein. The sample yields approximately 220,000 distinct CDR3 sequences, less than 10% seen once. The sample comprised memory (CD45RO+) T cells sorted from blood. The source of these receptors is a woman between 18 and 29 years old in good health.

This clonotype came up many times. This chain connects TRBV27 to TRBJ1-2; D remains unclear. The germline V gene encodes CDR1 MNHEY and CDR2 SMNVEV (reference sequence). Trimming shortened V by 3 bases and J by 7 bases, and 18 bases separated the two germline ends. CDR3 length: 15 amino acids. This CDR3 is CASSFRAEKSSGYTF. As DNA, the CDR3 is TGTGCCAGCAGTTTCCGGGCAGAGAAGTCCTCTGGCTACACCTTC.

This clonotype was seen repeatedly, ten times or more. The chain is built from TRBV12-3 or TRBV12-4 and TRBJ1-6, with TRBD1 matching over 7 bases. V lost 3 bases, J lost 10 bases, and 6 bases stayed unmatched. The CDR3 sequence is 14 residues long. The DNA of the CDR3 is TGTGCCAGCAGTTTGGCAGGGGGAAGCTCACCCCTCCACTTT. It is translated as CASSLAGGSSPLHF.

V gene TRBV5-1 combines with J gene TRBJ2-7; TRBD2 agrees at 9 bases. The germline V gene encodes CDR1 SGHRS and CDR2 YFSETQ. This CDR3 region has 14 residues. J was trimmed by 2 bases and V by 7 bases; bases with no gene match: 7. CDR3 bases: TGCGCCAGCCCCGCTAGCGGGGAAACCTACGAGCAGTACTTC. It yields the protein CASPASGETYEQYF.

Ten or more counts support this clonotype. The chain joins TRBV2 to TRBJ2-7, with D possibly matching TRBD1 (5 bases). The CDR3 sequence is 11 residues long. Germline-derived CDR1 and CDR2 are SNHLY and FYNNEI. Trimming cost V 7 bases and J 3 bases, with 7 bases left between them. CDR3 sequence: CASIGDYEQYF. DNA of the CDR3: TGTGCCAGCATAGGGGACTACGAGCAGTACTTC.

This clonotype showed up many times. The V and J genes are TRBV5-1 and TRBJ2-1, with TRBD1 identical over 7 bases. Germline trimming cut 3 bases from V and 4 bases from J; bases unmatched to any gene: 1. The CDR3 totals 13 residues. Germline CDR1 reads SGHRS; CDR2 reads YFSETQ. This CDR3 reads CASSSQGYNEQFF. The CDR3 coding sequence is TGCGCCAGCAGCTCACAGGGGTACAATGAGCAGTTCTTC.

This clonotype has ten or more counts. V gene TRBV20-1 combines with J gene TRBJ1-5, with D possibly matching TRBD1 (5 bases). Germline V gene sequence: CDR1 DFQATT, CDR2 SNEGSKA (reference sequence). The CDR3 totals 13 residues. Trimming shortened V by 3 bases and J by 5 bases, and 11 bases separated the two germline ends. The CDR3 reads CSASAAGDQPQHF. CDR3 nucleotides: TGCAGTGCTAGCGCGGCGGGGGATCAGCCCCAGCATTTT.

This clonotype was found a few times. The rearrangement links TRBV9 to TRBJ2-7; a weak D match, TRBD1 (5 bases). The germline gives CDR1 SGDLS, CDR2 YYNGEE. The CDR3 is 15 amino acids. Trimming pared 3 bases from V and 3 bases from J, leaving 16 bases between. CDR3 amino acids: CASSEGPLPRYEQYF. In DNA, the CDR3 is TGTGCCAGCAGCGAGGGGCCACTACCCCGCTACGAGCAGTACTTC.

This clonotype has more than one count but fewer than ten. The chain joins TRBV6-1 to TRBJ1-1; D is unresolved. The germline V gene has CDR1 MNHNS and CDR2 SASEGT. The CDR3 is made up of 13 amino acids. V lost 2 bases, J lost 0 bases, and 4 bases lay in between. The DNA for the CDR3 is TGTGCCAGCAGTGAACACGTGAACACTGAAGCTTTCTTT. Translating gives CASSEHVNTEAFF.

This chain joins TRBV27 and TRBJ2-7; no firm D call. There are 14 residues in the CDR3. The germline CDR1 and CDR2 sequences are MNHEY and SMNVEV (reference sequence). Between the trimmed V and J ends, which lost 7 bases and 0 bases, there was a span of 13 bases. The DNA for the CDR3 is TGTGCCAGCAAGGGCGTTACCAGCTCCTACGAGCAGTACTTC. Protein sequence: CASKGVTSSYEQYF.

This clonotype has only a few counts. The chain employs TRBV29-1 and TRBJ1-2; weak D call: TRBD1 (5 bases). V was clipped by 4 bases and J by 3 bases, with 9 bases between them. In germline, CDR1 is SQVTM, CDR2 ANQGSEA. The CDR3 totals 12 residues. The CDR3 region has the DNA TGCAGCGTTGCTATGGGGGACTATGGCTACACCTTC. Translation: CSVAMGDYGYTF.

This clonotype was observed at least ten times. V and J are TRBV20-1 and TRBJ2-1; 12 bases map to TRBD1. Germline V CDR1 and CDR2: DFQATT, SNEGSKA (reference sequence). This CDR3 has 15 residues. Trimming at V came to 5 bases and at J to 7 bases, leaving 9 bases not matched to a gene. The CDR3 spells CSAASGTGGKNEQFF. As DNA, the CDR3 is TGCAGTGCTGCCTCCGGGACAGGGGGCAAGAATGAGCAGTTCTTC.

This clonotype has a count of ten or more. J is TRBJ2-3 and V is TRBV5-1; D unresolved. CDR3 size: 17 residues. From germline, CDR1 is SGHRS and CDR2 YFSETQ. Trimming took off 1 base at V and 1 base at J, with 16 bases between the two ends. The CDR3 here is CASSLRPRTSGTDTQYF. For the CDR3, the DNA is TGCGCCAGCAGCTTGCGTCCTAGAACCTCTGGCACAGATACGCAGTATTTT.

This clonotype was detected many times. The chain links TRBV12-3 or TRBV12-4 to TRBJ2-2, with no clear D. CDR3 length: 14 residues. V lost 4 bases and J lost 5, with 11 bases in between. The CDR3 DNA reads TGTGCCAGCAGTTATGGAGTCAGTACCGGGGAGCTGTTTTTT. This codes for CASSYGVSTGELFF.

This clonotype occurred a few times. This rearrangement joins TRBV11-2 to TRBJ2-7; D gene ambiguous. V lost 1 base and J lost 7, with 8 bases in between. The CDR3 extends over 12 amino acids. Germline CDR1 and CDR2: SGHAT and FQNNGV. CDR3 nucleotides: TGTGCCAGCAGCTTAGCACCTTGGGAGCAGTACTTC. Encoded protein: CASSLAPWEQYF.

V is TRBV3-1 and J is TRBJ2-1; 10 positions match TRBD1. There are 16 residues in the CDR3. With 2 bases clipped from V and 7 bases from J, the junction kept 8 bases outside the gene matches. The germline CDR1 and CDR2 sequences are LGHDT and YNNKEL (reference sequence). The CDR3: CASSQHGTGDRNEQFF. As DNA, the CDR3 is TGTGCCAGCAGCCAACACGGGACAGGGGATAGGAATGAGCAGTTCTTC.

V is TRBV7-2 and J is TRBJ2-6, with 7 bases aligning to TRBD1. The CDR3 runs 14 residues. J was trimmed by 4 bases and V by 6 bases; bases with no gene match: 3. Germline CDR1 and CDR2: SGHTA and FQGNSA. The CDR3 loop reads CASSDRAGANVLTF. CDR3 bases: TGTGCCAGCAGTGACAGGGCCGGGGCCAACGTCCTGACTTTC.

This clonotype was observed a handful of times. CDR3: CASSFKLPDTQYF. The CDR3 nucleotides are TGTGCCAGCAGCTTCAAGTTACCAGATACGCAGTATTTT. The chain uses TRBV5-4 and TRBJ2-3; unclear D gene. CDR1 is SGHNT and CDR2 is YYREEE in the germline V gene (reference sequence). The CDR3 consists of 13 residues. V lost 2 bases and J lost 4, with 8 bases in between.

This clonotype appeared a few times. The rearrangement uses TRBV12-5 and TRBJ2-5; unclear D gene. The V end was cut by 4 bases, the J end by 0 bases, with 12 bases between. Germline CDR1 is LGHNT and CDR2 is FRNRAP. This CDR3 spans 15 amino acids. The CDR3 DNA sequence: TGTGCTAGTGGTTCTCCATCTAGTAACCAAGAGACCCAGTACTTC. This sequence encodes CASGSPSSNQETQYF.

This clonotype was counted between two and nine times. CDR3 bases: TGTGCCAGCAGTTACGGTCAGGGATCCTACTACGAGCAGTACTTC. Its protein is CASSYGQGSYYEQYF. V and J are TRBV6-5 and TRBJ2-7; D may be TRBD1 (5 bases). V was trimmed by 2 bases and J by 3 bases, leaving 14 bases between them. Germline V gene data show CDR1 as MNHEY and CDR2 as SVGAGI. The CDR3 spans 15 residues.

There are many counts of this clonotype. V usage is TRBV7-9 and J usage is TRBJ2-4; D possibly corresponds to TRBD2 (5 bases). CDR3 length: 16 residues. V dropped 0 bases and J dropped 0 bases, with 9 bases sitting between them. Germline V gives CDR1 SEHNR, CDR2 FQNEAQ (reference sequence). The CDR3: CASSLAGALAKNIQYF. The CDR3 nucleotides are TGTGCCAGCAGCTTAGCGGGAGCGTTAGCCAAAAACATTCAGTACTTC. The full variable domain, with the rest looked up from reference TRBV7-9 and TRBJ2-4, is DTGVSQNPRHKITKRGQNVTFRCDPISEHNRLYWYRQTLGQGPEFLTYFQNEAQLEKSRLLSDRFSAERPKGSFSTLEIQRTEQGDSAMYLCASSLAGALAKNIQYFGAGTRLSVL.

Ten or more counts support this clonotype. In DNA form, the CDR3 reads TGCAGTGCCCCCGGACGCGAGCAGTACTTC. It specifies CSAPGREQYF. V is TRBV20-1 and J is TRBJ2-7; D uncertain. Germline V gene data show CDR1 as DFQATT and CDR2 as SNEGSKA (reference sequence). The CDR3 spans 10 residues. V gave up 6 bases and J gave up 6 bases, with 9 bases separating them.

This clonotype has a handful of counts. The V call is TRBV18, the J call TRBJ2-7, with a weak D call TRBD1 (6 bases). The CDR3 is 13 amino acids. Deletions cut 8 bases from V and 1 base from J, with 12 bases between. The germline V gene encodes CDR1 KGHSH and CDR2 LQKENI. CDR3 DNA: TGTGCCAGCAGCCCGACAGGTTCCTACGAGCAGTACTTC. Protein: CASSPTGSYEQYF.

This clonotype has more than one count but fewer than ten. The chain carries TRBV5-5 and TRBJ2-2; TRBD1 is a possible D gene (6 bases). This CDR3 spans 16 amino acids. From germline, CDR1 is SGHKS and CDR2 YYEKEE (reference sequence). V lost 2 bases and J lost 0, with 11 bases in between. CDR3 bases: TGTGCCAGCAGCTTACAACAGGGAACGAACACCGGGGAGCTGTTTTTT. Translation: CASSLQQGTNTGELFF.

The chain is built from TRBV7-2 and TRBJ2-2; no clear D gene. Trimming removed 5 bases from V and 0 bases from J, with 4 bases in between. Looked up from germline, CDR1 is SGHTA and CDR2 is FQGNSA. This CDR3 contains 13 residues. The CDR3 sequence is CASSPSNTGELFF. CDR3 sequence (DNA): TGTGCCAGCAGCCCTTCGAACACCGGGGAGCTGTTTTTT.

On this clonotype itself: The junction departs from the called germline gene at one end, perhaps through a read error. The genes are TRBV3-1 and TRBJ2-7; no firm D call. The germline V gene encodes CDR1 LGHDT and CDR2 YNNKEL (reference sequence). The CDR3 covers 15 residues. This CDR3 reads CACSPNSQPTYEQYF. Here the CDR3 DNA reads TGTGCCTGCAGCCCAAACTCACAGCCGACCTACGAGCAGTACTTC.

This clonotype was found a few times. This chain joins TRBV20-1 and TRBJ2-7; TRBD2 might be the D (6 bases). The CDR3 length is 13 residues. The V and J ends lost 7 bases and 2 bases respectively, with 15 bases between them. Germline V CDR1 and CDR2: DFQATT, SNEGSKA (reference sequence). Written as DNA, the CDR3 is TGCAGTGTAACGGGGACTGTTCCCTACGAGCAGTACTTC. Translating it yields CSVTGTVPYEQYF.

With regard to this clonotype: A much bigger clone sits one base away, suggesting this may be a read error. The chain recombines TRBV7-2 with TRBJ2-2; D call uncertain. V was clipped by 2 bases and J by 4 bases, with 5 bases between them. This CDR3 spans 13 amino acids. The germline gives CDR1 SGHTA, CDR2 FQGNSA. The CDR3: CASSLMVTGELFF. The CDR3 DNA reads TGTGCCAGCAGCTTAATGGTCACCGGGGAGCTGTTTTTT. Based on the CDR3 plus reference TRBV7-2 and TRBJ2-2, the full variable domain is GAGVSQSPSNKVTEKGKDVELRCDPISGHTALYWYRQSLGQGLEFLIYFQGNSAPDKSGLPSDRFSAERTGGSVSTLTIQRTQQEDSAVYLCASSLMVTGELFFGEGSRLTVL.